A single sample is the source of the 13 T cell receptor beta chains below, sequenced in a study of T cell responses to AZD1222 COVID-19 vaccine. Clones were read by immunoSEQ multiplex PCR, and TCRdb kept only the in-frame ones, dropping some. The repertoire holds approximately 170,000 clones, 87% seen once, with over 1% in the top ten. This specimen was peripheral blood, taken 28 days after the second AZD1222 dose. All receptors come from an adult who received the AZD1222 COVID-19 vaccine.

This chain joins TRBV11-2 and TRBJ1-1; D is unclear. Germline CDR1 reads SGHAT; CDR2 reads FQNNGV. The germline V and J ends were trimmed by 0 bases and 1 base, with 3 bases remaining between them. The length of the CDR3 is 13 residues. CDR3 nucleotides: TGTGCCAGCAGCTTAGACCGGAACACTGAAGCTTTCTTT. Residues: CASSLDRNTEAFF.

Written as DNA, the CDR3 is TGTGCCAGCAGCTTTTCCCGGGAGCAGTACTTC. It encodes CASSFSREQYF. The chain couples TRBV14 to TRBJ2-7; D call uncertain. CDR1 is SGHDN and CDR2 is FVKESK in the germline V gene. This CDR3 comprises 11 residues. Trimming took off 5 bases at V and 7 bases at J, with 9 bases between the two ends.

This rearrangement joins TRBV29-1 to TRBJ2-7; the D is unclear. The CDR3 sequence is 13 residues long. In germline, CDR1 is SQVTM, CDR2 ANQGSEA. V gave up 5 bases and J gave up 7 bases, with 18 bases separating them. This CDR3 reads CSVSQRLANEQYF. The CDR3 DNA is TGCAGCGTTTCTCAAAGGCTCGCAAATGAGCAGTACTTC.

The rearrangement uses TRBV19 and TRBJ1-3; D uncertain. V gave up 3 bases and J gave up 2 bases, with 8 bases separating them. CDR1 and CDR2 (germline): LNHDA, SQIVND (reference sequence). The CDR3 consists of 14 residues. In DNA, the CDR3 is TGTGCCAGTAGTATTTATGCAGCTGGAAACACCATATATTTT. Amino acid sequence: CASSIYAAGNTIYF.

The chain is built from TRBV10-2 and TRBJ2-1; TRBD1 matches 7 bases. CDR3 size: 13 residues. Germline V gene data show CDR1 as WSHSY and CDR2 as SAAADI. Germline trimming cut 8 bases from V and 6 bases from J; bases unmatched to any gene: 7. DNA of the CDR3: TGCGCCAGCTCGCCGACAGGGACCAATGAGCAGTTCTTC. Translating it yields CASSPTGTNEQFF.

This chain connects TRBV6-1 to TRBJ1-5; 7 positions match TRBD1. V gave up 6 bases and J gave up 6 bases; unmatched junction bases: 11. This CDR3 spans 15 amino acids. Per germline, CDR1 MNHNS and CDR2 SASEGT. CDR3: CASRGRGDSGQPQHF. CDR3 in DNA: TGTGCCAGCAGGGGCAGGGGGGACTCGGGTCAGCCCCAGCATTTT.

The genes are TRBV7-9 and TRBJ2-7, with TRBD2 identical over 11 bases. Unmatched junction bases numbered 6, after V lost 6 bases and J lost 2 bases. CDR1 and CDR2 (germline): SEHNR, FQNEAQ (reference sequence). CDR3 length: 15 amino acids. The CDR3 coding sequence is TGTGCCAGCAGTCATCTAGCGGGGGGTACCTACGAGCAGTACTTC. Its translation is CASSHLAGGTYEQYF.

The genes are TRBV3-1 (or the pseudogene TRBV3-2) and TRBJ1-5; D is unresolved. Germline CDR1 reads LGHDT; CDR2 reads YNNKEL (reference sequence). The CDR3 has 13 residues. V lost 1 base and J lost 9, with 10 bases in between. The CDR3 protein is CASSQGGGWPQHF. In DNA, the CDR3 is TGTGCCAGCAGCCAAGGCGGCGGGTGGCCCCAGCATTTT.

This CDR3 is CASSEAGDSYSPLHF. The DNA of the CDR3 is TGTGCCAGCAGTGAAGCGGGTGACAGTTACTCACCCCTCCACTTT. V gene TRBV6-1 combines with J gene TRBJ1-6, with D perhaps matching TRBD1 (5 bases). This CDR3 is built from 15 residues. CDR1 MNHNS and CDR2 SASEGT come from the germline V gene. With 0 bases removed from V and 10 bases from J, the gap between germline ends came to 13 bases.

This chain's CDR3 is CASSEGTEPMNTEAFF. The CDR3 bases are TGTGCCAGCAGTGAGGGGACGGAACCCATGAACACTGAAGCTTTCTTT. The chain joins TRBV2 to TRBJ1-1; D is perhaps TRBD1 (5 bases). Deletions cut 3 bases from V and 0 bases from J, with 14 bases between. The CDR3 has 16 amino acids. Germline V gives CDR1 SNHLY, CDR2 FYNNEI.

The rearrangement joins TRBV7-2 to TRBJ2-2, with D unclear. The CDR3 consists of 13 residues. Germline-derived CDR1 and CDR2 are SGHTA and FQGNSA. Trimming took 5 bases from V and 2 from J, leaving 6 bases between them. The CDR3 DNA is TGTGCCAGCAGCCAGACAAACACCGGGGAGCTGTTTTTT. Its translation: CASSQTNTGELFF.

This clone came up once. The chain couples TRBV6-5 to TRBJ1-2; D gene unclear. The CDR3 sequence is 13 residues long. V lost 8 bases to trimming and J lost 6 bases, with 16 bases between them. Germline loops: CDR1 MNHEY, CDR2 SVGAGI. CDR3 nucleotide sequence: TGTGCCAGCCGCCAGACGGAGGGTCATGGCTACACCTTC. Amino acid sequence: CASRQTEGHGYTF.

J is TRBJ1-5 and V is TRBV2, with D possibly TRBD1 on 6 matching bases. This CDR3 is built from 15 residues. Per the germline V gene, CDR1 is SNHLY and CDR2 is FYNNEI. V was cut by 3 bases and J by 4 bases, with 13 bases left in between. The CDR3 DNA reads as TGTGCCAGCAGTGACGAAGGGGGTGGGAATCAGCCCCAGCATTTT. Protein: CASSDEGGGNQPQHF.